This is a list of T cell receptor beta chains from one sample in a study of CD8+ T cells in alopecia areata. Produced via immunoSEQ multiplex PCR; TCRdb's table is partial and in-frame only. The sample lists 150,000 to 250,000 clones, 58% seen once, with roughly 5% in the top ten. Sequences were derived from CD4+ T cells sorted from blood, sampled at week 24, from a patient treated with tofacitinib. The source of these receptors is a human donor with alopecia areata. CDR3s include the opening cysteine and the closing phenylalanine or tryptophan. Fields, in order: CDR3 protein, D gene, V gene, J gene. The D gene is left open where the match is weak.

cdr3_aa: CASSGNMARDTQYF
d_call: -
v_call: TRBV2
j_call: TRBJ2-3

cdr3_aa: CSVEYRALDTQYF
d_call: -
v_call: TRBV29-1
j_call: TRBJ2-3

cdr3_aa: CASSVAGFSDTQYF
d_call: -
v_call: TRBV9
j_call: TRBJ2-3

cdr3_aa: CASRGRLAVSTDTQYF
d_call: TRBD2
v_call: TRBV2
j_call: TRBJ2-3

cdr3_aa: CSVGPGGDGYTF
d_call: TRBD1
v_call: TRBV29-1
j_call: TRBJ1-2

cdr3_aa: CASRRDRGEQYF
d_call: TRBD1
v_call: TRBV7-2
j_call: TRBJ2-7

cdr3_aa: CASSTETGGTEAFF
d_call: -
v_call: TRBV18
j_call: TRBJ1-1

cdr3_aa: CAISVAGGPYEQFF
d_call: TRBD2
v_call: TRBV10-3
j_call: TRBJ2-1

cdr3_aa: CASYDTEAFF
d_call: -
v_call: TRBV28
j_call: TRBJ1-1

cdr3_aa: CASRQGGAKNIQYF
d_call: -
v_call: TRBV2
j_call: TRBJ2-4

cdr3_aa: CASSLNSGIWRNEQFF
d_call: TRBD2
v_call: TRBV5-1
j_call: TRBJ2-1

cdr3_aa: CAWSFGQIGTDTQYF
d_call: -
v_call: TRBV30
j_call: TRBJ2-3

cdr3_aa: CASSPDREQYF
d_call: TRBD1
v_call: TRBV2
j_call: TRBJ2-7

cdr3_aa: CASSEEGQGFEQFF
d_call: -
v_call: TRBV2
j_call: TRBJ2-1

cdr3_aa: CASGPRTGQETQYF
d_call: TRBD1
v_call: TRBV2
j_call: TRBJ2-5

cdr3_aa: CASSLGASLRSGELFF
d_call: -
v_call: TRBV7-9
j_call: TRBJ2-2

cdr3_aa: CASSLGRVNTDTQYF
d_call: -
v_call: TRBV5-4
j_call: TRBJ2-3

cdr3_aa: CASSLLGLASF
d_call: -
v_call: TRBV28
j_call: TRBJ1-2

cdr3_aa: CASTADSNTEAFF
d_call: -
v_call: TRBV2
j_call: TRBJ1-1

cdr3_aa: CASRVLDSYQETQYF
d_call: -
v_call: TRBV6-5
j_call: TRBJ2-5

cdr3_aa: CASSVWWDNIYYEQYF
d_call: -
v_call: TRBV9
j_call: TRBJ2-7

cdr3_aa: CASSLGPSLAKNIQYF
d_call: -
v_call: TRBV5-1
j_call: TRBJ2-4

cdr3_aa: CASSLSGLSRMAGTF
d_call: -
v_call: TRBV28
j_call: TRBJ1-2

cdr3_aa: CSVGDSNYEQYF
d_call: TRBD1
v_call: TRBV29-1
j_call: TRBJ2-7

cdr3_aa: CASSEDRDSVRPQHF
d_call: TRBD1
v_call: TRBV19
j_call: TRBJ1-5

cdr3_aa: CASSEMAGASNQPQHF
d_call: -
v_call: TRBV27
j_call: TRBJ1-5

cdr3_aa: CASSPDTSYEQYF
d_call: -
v_call: TRBV14
j_call: TRBJ2-7

cdr3_aa: CSYSFGETQYF
d_call: -
v_call: TRBV20-1
j_call: TRBJ2-5

cdr3_aa: CASSFTSGQGLYGYTF
d_call: TRBD1
v_call: TRBV7-3
j_call: TRBJ1-2

cdr3_aa: CASSLGLSGTFTDTQYF
d_call: -
v_call: TRBV5-4
j_call: TRBJ2-3

cdr3_aa: CASSPGTGRSNSPLHF
d_call: TRBD1
v_call: TRBV5-1
j_call: TRBJ1-6

cdr3_aa: CASSELRGTYGYTF
d_call: -
v_call: TRBV2
j_call: TRBJ1-2

cdr3_aa: CATSRAAGGWTDTQYF
d_call: TRBD1
v_call: TRBV15
j_call: TRBJ2-3

cdr3_aa: CASSLSGTDTQYF
d_call: -
v_call: TRBV27
j_call: TRBJ2-3

cdr3_aa: CAWSGGLQETQYF
d_call: -
v_call: TRBV30
j_call: TRBJ2-5